This T cell receptor beta chain was documented in a study of blood T cell repertoires in COVID-19. Study summary: COVID-19 samples collected from the United States, Italy and Spain covered acute and convalescent phases. T cells, B-cell-depleted T cells, or PBMCs provided the cDNA or gDNA that served as material.

Under the authors' procedure: Estimation of nucleated cell counts was performed using reference gene primer amplification. Libraries were prepared by immunoSEQ multiplex PCR; TCRdb keeps only in-frame clonotypes and omits some of them. V, J and clone size reflect that table, while D and trimming were determined from the DNA. The table has more than 150,000 clones, approximately 87% seen once. Germline loops: CDR1 SEHNR, CDR2 FQNEAQ (reference sequence). CDR3 length: 13 residues. The V gene lost 2 bases and the J gene lost 2 bases, with 4 bases spanning the gap. The chain links TRBV7-9 to TRBJ1-5; D is uncertain. The sample was peripheral blood. This clonotype was obtained from a man between 70 and 80 years old with active or convalescent COVID-19. The CDR3 DNA sequence: TGTGCCAGCAGCTTATCCGGCAATCAGCCCCAGCATTTT. It yields the protein CASSLSGNQPQHF.